The present entry profiles one TCR beta chain with its context. Antigen: not known. This entry comes from a study of T-cell reconstitution after alpha-beta-depleted transplantation in children. Trimming pared 6 bases from V and 0 bases from J, leaving 9 bases between. There are 14 residues in the CDR3. Germline V gene data show CDR1 as ENHRY and CDR2 as SYGVKD. Preparing the TCRbeta library involved the use of unique molecular identifiers. MiXCR was run by TCRdb on the PCR reads, yielding one entry per CDR3 protein. The table shows approximately 230,000 distinct CDR3 sequences, with under 30% occurring only once. Study observations and caveats: Reportedly, alpha-beta T cells present about two months post-transplant originated from several hundred expanded clones of graft origin. One year after transplant, T-cell counts and diversity came mostly from newly produced T cells. TCRbeta diversity was high at day 60 in some patients (a result of surviving recipient T cells and thymic progenitors).

The source material was PBMCs, sampled before TCRalphabeta/CD19-depleted stem cell transplant. This sequence was found in a girl aged 2 to 9 with Fanconi anemia, due to receive a stem cell transplant. The chain couples TRBV10-3 to TRBJ2-1; possible D gene TRBD1, 5 bases. In DNA, the CDR3 is TGTGCCATCAGCCACAGGACCTCCTACAATGAGCAGTTCTTC. Translated: CAISHRTSYNEQFF.